Included here is one T cell receptor (beta chain) sequence, with context. Method: immunoSEQ multiplex PCR; TCRdb's copy keeps in-frame clones and lacks some. The sample consists of around 150,000 clones, roughly 91% of them appearing once. This sample is part of a study of blood T cell repertoires in COVID-19. Germline lookup yields CDR1 SGHAT and CDR2 FQNNGV. J was trimmed by 4 bases and V by 5 bases; bases with no gene match: 16. The CDR3 has 18 residues. Source material: peripheral blood. This sequence was found in a woman in her fifties or sixties with acute or convalescent COVID-19. The rearrangement joins TRBV11-2 to TRBJ2-2; 7 nucleotides line up with TRBD2. The CDR3 sequence is CASSRLNWAGDVTGELFF. DNA of the CDR3: TGTGCCAGCAGCCGCCTTAACTGGGCGGGGGACGTCACCGGGGAGCTGTTTTTT.